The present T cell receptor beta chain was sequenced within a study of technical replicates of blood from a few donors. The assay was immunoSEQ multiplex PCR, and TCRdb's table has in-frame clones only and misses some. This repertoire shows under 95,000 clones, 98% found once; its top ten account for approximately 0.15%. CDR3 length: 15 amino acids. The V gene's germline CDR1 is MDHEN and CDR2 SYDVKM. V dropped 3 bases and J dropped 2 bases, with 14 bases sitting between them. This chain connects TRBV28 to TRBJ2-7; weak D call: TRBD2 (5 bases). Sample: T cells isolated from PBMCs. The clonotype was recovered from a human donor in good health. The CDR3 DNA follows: TGTGCCAGCAGTTTGGCGAGCGGATCCCCCTACGAGCAGTACTTC. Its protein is CASSLASGSPYEQYF.